This T cell receptor beta chain was profiled in a study of blood T cell repertoires in COVID-19. Turning to the study itself: From the United States, Italy and Spain came samples of acute and convalescent COVID-19.

In the study's own analysis: For nucleated cells, counts were estimated from reference gene primer amplification. Some clones are missing from TCRdb's copy, which holds only in-frame ones; the method was immunoSEQ multiplex PCR. D and trimming come from the DNA, and the V and J calls and clone size come from that table. The repertoire includes some 290,000 clones, around nine tenths of them detected once, and 11% sits in the top ten. V was cut by 6 bases and J by 2 bases, with 16 bases left in between. Germline loops: CDR1 MDHEN, CDR2 SYDVKM. The CDR3 is 15 amino acids. Sequencing was done on a sample of peripheral blood. The source is a woman aged 30 to 39 with COVID-19, enrolled during active disease. J is TRBJ2-5 and V is TRBV28; TRBD2 is a possible D gene (7 bases). The DNA of the CDR3 is TGTGCCAGCAGCCCTGGGGGGGGCGATCAAGAGACCCAGTACTTC. Protein product: CASSPGGGDQETQYF. Combining the CDR3 with reference TRBV28 and TRBJ2-5 gives the whole variable domain DVKVTQSSRYLVKRTGEKVFLECVQDMDHENMFWYRQDPGLGLRLIYFSYDVKMKEKGDIPEGYSVSREKKERFSLILESASTNQTSMYLCASSPGGGDQETQYFGPGTRLLVL.